Presented here are 18 T cell receptor beta chains from one specimen sequenced in a study of cytomegalovirus exposure and HLA in healthy donors. PCR primers comprised 60 Vbeta and 13 Jbeta primers. Sequencing was performed with immunoSEQ multiplex PCR; in TCRdb, only in-frame clones are kept and a portion is missing. Found here are 77,000 or so clones, roughly 80% of them singletons; the top ten hold approximately 7.3%. The material sequenced was PBMCs. Receptors were obtained from a woman between 40 and 50 years old in good health and CMV-seronegative.

The chain recombines TRBV5-1 with TRBJ2-5; 9 bases are a match to TRBD2. Germline CDR1 reads SGHRS; CDR2 reads YFSETQ. The J segment lost 1 base and the V segment lost 4 bases, leaving 5 bases of the junction unmatched. The CDR3 is 15 amino acids. The DNA for the CDR3 is TGCGCCAGCAGCCGTGCGGGAGGGGCCCAAGAGACCCAGTACTTC. Protein sequence: CASSRAGGAQETQYF.

This sequence joins TRBV11-2 and TRBJ2-7, with no clear D. CDR1 and CDR2 (germline): SGHAT, FQNNGV. Between the trimmed V and J ends, which lost 0 bases and 2 bases, there was a span of 11 bases. This CDR3 spans 15 amino acids. CDR3 DNA: TGTGCCAGCAGCTTAGATAACTCCAGGACCTACGAGCAGTACTTC. Translated: CASSLDNSRTYEQYF. Full variable domain (outside the CDR3, taken from reference TRBV11-2 and TRBJ2-7): EAGVAQSPRYKIIEKRQSVAFWCNPISGHATLYWYQQILGQGPKLLIQFQNNGVVDDSQLPKDRFSAERLKGVDSTLKIQPAKLEDSAVYLCASSLDNSRTYEQYFGPGTRLTVT.

This clone was detected only once. CDR3 DNA: TGTGCCAGTAGTATAGGGAGGGCCAGATGGACTGAAGCTTTCTTT. This translates into CASSIGRARWTEAFF. This chain links TRBV19 with TRBJ1-1; no reliable D call. Trimming left V 1 base short and J 5 bases short, with 14 bases between. In germline, CDR1 is LNHDA, CDR2 SQIVND (reference sequence). The CDR3 is 15 residues long.

The J gene is TRBJ2-1, the V gene TRBV5-1, with D perhaps matching TRBD2 (5 bases). V was clipped by 5 bases and J by 6 bases, with 18 bases between them. The V gene's germline CDR1 is SGHRS and CDR2 YFSETQ. This CDR3 comprises 15 residues. The CDR3 DNA reads TGCGCCAGCAGGCCCCCGGGGAATATAGGCAATGAGCAGTTCTTC. It encodes CASRPPGNIGNEQFF.

The genes are TRBV6-5 and TRBJ1-1; 7 bases line up with TRBD1. Germline CDR1 and CDR2: MNHEY and SVGAGI. This CDR3 comprises 14 residues. V shed 4 bases and J 0 bases; nucleotides not matched to a gene: 2. The CDR3 loop is CASSSGQMNTEAFF. Here the CDR3 DNA reads TGTGCCAGCAGTTCGGGACAGATGAACACTGAAGCTTTCTTT.

V is TRBV6-4 and J is TRBJ2-2; 8 bases are shared with TRBD2. The germline gives CDR1 MRHNA, CDR2 SNTAGT. The J segment lost 4 bases and the V segment lost 2 bases, leaving 0 bases of the junction unmatched. The CDR3 has 14 residues. CDR3 loop: CASSDGTSTGELFF. As DNA, the CDR3 is TGTGCCAGCAGTGACGGGACTAGCACCGGGGAGCTGTTTTTT.

About this clone itself: Its ends do not fully match the called genes, so a read error is possible. The V and J genes are TRBV10-2 and TRBJ1-2; TRBD1 might be the D (5 bases). CDR3 size: 13 residues. Germline V gene data show CDR1 as WSHSY and CDR2 as SAAADI. CDR3 coding DNA: TGCGTCAGCAGTGAGATTGTAACAGGTGGCTACACCTTC. It yields the protein CVSSEIVTGGYTF.

The chain carries TRBV7-3 and TRBJ1-2; 10 nucleotides agree with TRBD1. CDR1 and CDR2 from the germline V gene are SGHTA and FQGTGA. The CDR3 has 16 amino acids. V dropped 5 bases and J dropped 7; count of bases not matched to a gene: 13. As DNA, the CDR3 is TGTGCCAGCAGCCCGGCCCGGGACAGGGGAGCAGGTGGCTACACCTTC. It yields the protein CASSPARDRGAGGYTF.

This clone has only a few counts. The V call is TRBV30, the J call TRBJ2-5; 7 nucleotides agree with TRBD1. The germline gives CDR1 GTSNPN, CDR2 SVGIG (reference sequence). The CDR3 runs to 14 residues. Losses at the gene ends were 3 bases for V and 2 bases for J; bases not matched to a gene: 6. CDR3 DNA: TGTGCCTGGAGGGGTAGCAGGGGGCAAGAGACCCAGTACTTC. This gives the protein CAWRGSRGQETQYF.

The chain joins TRBV11-2 to TRBJ2-2; 8 bases match TRBD1. The germline V gene has CDR1 SGHAT and CDR2 FQNNGV. V dropped 0 bases and J dropped 7; count of bases not matched to a gene: 7. This CDR3 is 16 amino acids long. In DNA, the CDR3 is TGTGCCAGCAGCTTAGAGGGACAGGTACAACTCGGGGAGCTGTTTTTT. Its translation: CASSLEGQVQLGELFF.

Remarks on this clone: The junction differs from germline at one of its ends, possibly a read error. V usage is TRBV14 and J usage is TRBJ1-1, with D possibly matching TRBD1 (6 bases). The V gene's germline CDR1 is SGHDN and CDR2 FVKESK. The CDR3 consists of 17 residues. The CDR3 sequence: CASSLRRTERLKTEAFF. For the CDR3, the DNA is TGTGCCAGCAGCCTACGTCGGACAGAGCGATTGAAGACTGAAGCTTTCTTT.

This chain joins TRBV11-2 and TRBJ2-7, with D unclear. V was pared by 4 bases and J by 3 bases, with 7 bases between. CDR1 and CDR2 (germline): SGHAT, FQNNGV. The CDR3 contains 12 residues. The CDR3 DNA follows: TGTGCCAGCAGCTCTGAGGTCTACGAGCAGTACTTC. This encodes CASSSEVYEQYF.

The chain links TRBV30 to TRBJ1-5; maybe TRBD1 (5 bases). Germline values: CDR1 GTSNPN, CDR2 SVGIG (reference sequence). V was cut by 4 bases and J by 6 bases, with 10 bases left in between. The CDR3 length is 12 residues. The CDR3 nucleotides read TGTGCCTGGAACACAGGCGGTCAGCCCCAGCATTTT. Translating gives CAWNTGGQPQHF.

The gene calls are TRBV27 and TRBJ1-2, with TRBD1 as a possible D gene (5 bases). Trimming took off 8 bases at V and 0 bases at J, with 22 bases between the two ends. This CDR3 contains 17 residues. Germline V gene lookup returns CDR1 MNHEY and CDR2 SMNVEV (reference sequence). CDR3 loop: CASGPPAGRVANYGYTF. The CDR3 nucleotides read TGTGCCAGCGGCCCCCCGGCAGGGCGCGTTGCTAACTATGGCTACACCTTC.

The chain joins TRBV19 to TRBJ1-2; D not certain. Per the germline V gene, CDR1 is LNHDA and CDR2 is SQIVND (reference sequence). CDR3 length equals 15 residues. Trimming left V 6 bases short and J 0 bases short, with 14 bases between. CDR3 sequence reads: CASRSWADANYGYTF. The CDR3 DNA reads as TGTGCCAGTAGGAGTTGGGCAGATGCTAACTATGGCTACACCTTC.

The CDR3 nucleotides are TGTGCCAGCAGCCCCGGTGCGGACACAGATACGCAGTATTTT. Encoded protein: CASSPGADTDTQYF. The J gene is TRBJ2-3, the V gene TRBV7-3, with D unclear. The CDR3 sequence is 14 residues long. Trimming left V 5 bases short and J 2 bases short, with 11 bases between. The germline gives CDR1 SGHTA, CDR2 FQGTGA.

This clone occurred a few times. The genes are TRBV7-9 and TRBJ2-1; D is perhaps TRBD2 (5 bases). This CDR3 comprises 15 residues. The V gene lost 4 bases and the J gene lost 5 bases, with 15 bases spanning the gap. Germline V CDR1 and CDR2: SEHNR, FQNEAQ (reference sequence). CDR3: CASSSVGPGDNEQFF. The CDR3 DNA is TGTGCCAGCAGCTCCGTAGGCCCCGGGGACAATGAGCAGTTCTTC. Full variable domain (outside the CDR3, taken from reference TRBV7-9 and TRBJ2-1): DTGVSQNPRHKITKRGQNVTFRCDPISEHNRLYWYRQTLGQGPEFLTYFQNEAQLEKSRLLSDRFSAERPKGSFSTLEIQRTEQGDSAMYLCASSSVGPGDNEQFFGPGTRLTVL.

This sequence joins TRBV29-1 and TRBJ2-7, with 11 bases fitting TRBD2. CDR3 length: 18 residues. Germline trimming cut 5 bases from V and 1 base from J; bases unmatched to any gene: 16. The germline gives CDR1 SQVTM, CDR2 ANQGSEA. The CDR3 reads CSVIPDGLAGGVSYEQYF. The CDR3 DNA is TGCAGCGTTATTCCGGATGGGCTAGCGGGAGGTGTGTCCTACGAGCAGTACTTC.